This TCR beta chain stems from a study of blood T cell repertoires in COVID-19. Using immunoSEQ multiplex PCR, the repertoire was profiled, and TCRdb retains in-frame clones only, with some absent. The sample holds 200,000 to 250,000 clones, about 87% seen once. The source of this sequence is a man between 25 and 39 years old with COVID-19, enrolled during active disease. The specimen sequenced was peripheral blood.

This CDR3 is CASSLDGGQAGYGYTF. The CDR3 region has the DNA TGTGCCAGCAGCTTAGACGGCGGCCAAGCAGGGTATGGCTACACCTTC. The V call is TRBV7-2, the J call TRBJ1-2; TRBD1 might be the D (5 bases). CDR1 and CDR2 (germline): SGHTA, FQGNSA. V was shortened by 1 base and J by 5 bases, with 17 bases between the two germline ends. The CDR3 spans 16 residues.